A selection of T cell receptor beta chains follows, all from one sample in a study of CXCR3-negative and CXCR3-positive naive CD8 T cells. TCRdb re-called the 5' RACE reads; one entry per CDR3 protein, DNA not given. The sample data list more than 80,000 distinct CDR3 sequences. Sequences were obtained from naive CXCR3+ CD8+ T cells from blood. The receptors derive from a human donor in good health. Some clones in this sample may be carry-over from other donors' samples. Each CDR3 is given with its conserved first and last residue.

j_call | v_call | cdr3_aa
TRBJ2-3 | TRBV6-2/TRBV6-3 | CASRLLAGVQDTQYF
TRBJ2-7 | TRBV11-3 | CASSSRGNYEQYF
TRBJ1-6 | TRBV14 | CASSQVQGVLSPLHF
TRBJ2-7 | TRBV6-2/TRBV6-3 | CASRPIGSSYEQYF
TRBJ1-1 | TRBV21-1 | CASSAETGEAEAFF
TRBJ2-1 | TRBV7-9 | CASTFRTSGEEVVVNEQFF
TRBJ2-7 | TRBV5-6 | CASRTRMGQGVYEQYF
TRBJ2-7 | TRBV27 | CASSLRGRTYEQYF
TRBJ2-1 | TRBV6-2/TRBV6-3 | CATMGGMNEQFF
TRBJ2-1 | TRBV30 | CAWSVGAGGISDEQFF
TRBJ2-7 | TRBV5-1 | CASSLRTEYEQYF
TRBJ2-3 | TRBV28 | CASSGTSGVTDTQYF
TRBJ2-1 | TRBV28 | CASSRNNEQFF
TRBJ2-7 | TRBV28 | CASSFLSAGAPSYEQYF
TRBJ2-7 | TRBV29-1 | CSVVLAGYEQYF
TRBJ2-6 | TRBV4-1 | CASSSRQGLTGANVLTF
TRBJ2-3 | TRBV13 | CASSLSSRDTDTQYF
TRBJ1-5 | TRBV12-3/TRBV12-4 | CASSSSGGGQPQHF
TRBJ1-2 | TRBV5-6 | CASSLGVDGYTF
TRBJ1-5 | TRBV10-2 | CASSITGTNQPQHF
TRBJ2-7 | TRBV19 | CASSPTRNPSYEQYF
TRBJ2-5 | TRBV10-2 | CASSGGGGRETQYF
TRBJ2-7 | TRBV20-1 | CSAREMGENEQYF
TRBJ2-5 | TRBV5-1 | CASAGVQAVKETQYF
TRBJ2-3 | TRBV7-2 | CASSLVVAGASTDTQYF
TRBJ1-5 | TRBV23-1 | CASVRKGGLFLHQPQHF
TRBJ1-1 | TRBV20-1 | CSARGGDLNTEAFF
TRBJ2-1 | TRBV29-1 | CSVELAGRNEQFF
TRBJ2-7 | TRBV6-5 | CASSFNRGSYEQYF
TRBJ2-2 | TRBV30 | CAWSQGVGELFF
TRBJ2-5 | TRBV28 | CASTPGANQETQYF
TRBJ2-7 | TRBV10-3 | CARRDRDTRYEQYF
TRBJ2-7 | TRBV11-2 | CASTGGGEQYF
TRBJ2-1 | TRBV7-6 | CASGRDSYNEQFF
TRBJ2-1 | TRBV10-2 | CASSESYLAGGPIPYNEQFF
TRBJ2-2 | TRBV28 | CASRDTGVVVGTGELFF
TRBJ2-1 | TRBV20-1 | CSAGPGLAPLADDNEQFF
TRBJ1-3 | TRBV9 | CASSVTGTTGNTIYF
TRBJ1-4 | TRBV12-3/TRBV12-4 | CASRSVGELFF
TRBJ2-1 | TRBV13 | CASSATSGKGNEQFF
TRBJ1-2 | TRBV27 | CASSPQGGYGYTF
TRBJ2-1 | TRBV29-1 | CSVSNRGGEQFF
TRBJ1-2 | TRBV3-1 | CASSPGTGGAASGYTF
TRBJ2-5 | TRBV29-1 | CSAIPTGLETQYF
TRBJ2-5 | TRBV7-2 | CASSLGAAQETQYF
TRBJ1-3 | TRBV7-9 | CASSSSEEISSGNTIYF
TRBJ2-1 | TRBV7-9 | CASSFYVGGEQFF
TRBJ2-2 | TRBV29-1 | CSVVGRASGELFF
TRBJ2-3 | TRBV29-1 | CSVVLAVSDTQYF
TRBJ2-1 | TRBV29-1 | CSVEDLPAHEQFF
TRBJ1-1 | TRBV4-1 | CASSQSGGGSEAFF
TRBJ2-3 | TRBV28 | CASSRLAGGLGTDTQYF
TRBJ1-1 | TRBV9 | CASSVGGAGTEAFF